This is a list of T cell receptor beta chains from one sample in a study of shared clonotypes between healthy human individuals. Clones were sequenced by immunoSEQ multiplex PCR, and TCRdb holds only the in-frame ones, with some missing. This sample has over 2 million clones; roughly 94% occur once, and the top ten carry around 1.1%. The sample consisted of naive CD8+ T cells sorted from blood. The source of these receptors is a man aged 18 to 29 in good health. Each CDR3 is given without its conserved first and last residue. Each record gives: V gene, J gene, CDR3 protein.

TRBV5-4,TRBJ1-5,ASSLAPGGNQPQH
TRBV4-1,TRBJ2-7,ASSRGPGQDAYEQY
TRBV25-1,TRBJ1-4,ASSEIGGAGEKLF
TRBV11-2,TRBJ1-5,ASSLDKGTASNQPQH
TRBV28,TRBJ2-2,ASSLALAGNTGELF
TRBV4-1,TRBJ1-1,ASSHIPQGAVEAF
TRBV5-6,TRBJ2-1,ASSLGLAGGSEQF
TRBV27,TRBJ1-6,ASTATGSNSPLH
TRBV9,TRBJ2-7,ASSTQDSSYEQY
TRBV29-1,TRBJ2-7,SVTGTDYEQY
TRBV6-6,TRBJ1-2,ASSYDQSYGYT
TRBV27,TRBJ1-2,ASSAYAGGAGGYT
TRBV11-2,TRBJ2-3,ASSLQITGSTDTQY
TRBV7-9,TRBJ2-1,ASSPNLAKEFHEQF
TRBV11-3,TRBJ1-1,ASSIRQGPMNTEAF
TRBV28,TRBJ1-2,ASSLGYQQTYGYT
TRBV29-1,TRBJ2-1,SAPRDQSSYNEQF
TRBV7-2,TRBJ1-6,ASSPGTYNSPLH
TRBV6-1,TRBJ1-5,ASSATPYQPQH
TRBV9,TRBJ2-7,ASDPGQGYEQY